The T cell receptor beta chain under discussion was sequenced for a study of shared clonotypes between healthy human individuals. Study in general: The donor pool was made up of two women and a few men aged 18 to 49.

Findings and limits, study-wide: Generally, naive subsets came out with larger estimated richness than memory subsets.

Points on this clone: The antigen remains unidentified.

The CDR3 spans 13 residues. Per germline, CDR1 MNHNY and CDR2 SVGAGI (reference sequence). Between the trimmed V and J ends, which lost 6 bases and 3 bases, there was a span of 9 bases. Measured with immunoSEQ multiplex PCR; TCRdb has only the in-frame clones, and not every one. The sample has roughly 2.6 million clones, over 85% seen once. The material sequenced was naive CD4+ T cells sorted from blood. Subset in this sample: CD45RA+ positively selected. The chain links TRBV6-6 to TRBJ1-5; D is perhaps TRBD1 (5 bases). This clonotype was sampled from a man younger than 30 in good health. CDR3 nucleotide sequence: TGTGCCAGCAGGTGGGGGAACAATCAGCCCCAGCATTTT. This codes for CASRWGNNQPQHF.